This passage covers 11 T cell receptor beta chains from one sample sequenced in a study of blood T cells in healthy people across ages. Through a sample-barcoded 5' primer and a J-beta primer mix, a second PCR was run for roughly 7 to 12 cycles. TCRdb re-called the 5' RACE reads through MiXCR, storing one row per CDR3 protein. The table records approximately 700,000 distinct CDR3 sequences, less than 40% of them present only once. The sequenced material came from blood. All receptors come from a woman aged 80 or over in good health.

The chain is built from TRBV6-5 and TRBJ1-1; D is perhaps TRBD1 (5 bases). The germline CDR1 and CDR2 sequences are MNHEY and SVGAGI. The CDR3 sequence is 13 residues long. V lost 6 bases and J 8 bases, leaving 16 bases between the germline ends. CDR3 coding DNA: TGTGCCAGCAGCCCCCCTGTGGGGGGAGAAGCTTTCTTT. It codes for CASSPPVGGEAFF.

In this sample, this clonotype turned up many times. The DNA is omitted, as the CDR3 cannot be located on it reliably, and the CDR3 follows TCRdb's listing. The chain couples TRBV7-2 to TRBJ1-2. Germline V gene sequence: CDR1 SGHTA, CDR2 FQGNSA. The CDR3 extends over 13 residues, inclusive of both ends. CDR3 protein: CASSLVLERGYTF.

This clonotype was seen at least ten times. At one boundary the junction diverges from the germline segment, which might be a read error. This chain joins TRBV3-1 and TRBJ2-1, with D possibly TRBD1 on 6 matching bases. Germline CDR1 and CDR2: LGHDT and YNNKEL (reference sequence). The CDR3 runs 14 residues. Here the CDR3 DNA reads TGCGCCAGCAGCCAGTTACAGGGTCGGGATGAGCAGTTCTTC. Protein sequence: CASSQLQGRDEQFF.

This clonotype was seen only once. The CDR3 coding sequence is TGTGCCAGCAGTGGAGGGCTGGGAGGTGATACGCAGTATTTT. Amino acid sequence: CASSGGLGGDTQYF. The rearrangement joins TRBV6-1 to TRBJ2-3; D might be TRBD2 (6 bases). V lost 4 bases to trimming and J lost 6 bases, with 14 bases between them. Germline CDR1 reads MNHNS; CDR2 reads SASEGT. This CDR3 comprises 14 residues.

For this clonotype: The junction shows a germline mismatch at one end, possibly a read error. The chain recombines TRBV4-1 with TRBJ2-1; D is uncertain. This CDR3 is 17 amino acids long. Germline CDR1 MGHRA, CDR2 YSYEKL. For the CDR3, the DNA is TGCGCCAGCAGCCAAGGAGTGGAGTATAGCTCCTACAATGAGCGGTTCTTC. It specifies CASSQGVEYSSYNERFF.

V is TRBV5-8 and J is TRBJ1-1, with 7 positions matching TRBD1. Germline loops: CDR1 SGHTS, CDR2 YDEGEE. The CDR3 consists of 16 residues. After removal of 3 bases from V and 3 bases from J, the junction contained 11 bases not matched to a gene. In DNA, the CDR3 is TGTGCCAGCAGCTGGGGACAGCGGCTCGGAGACACTGAAGCTTTCTTT. Its protein is CASSWGQRLGDTEAFF.

The table lists this clonotype with many counts. V and J are TRBV20-1 and TRBJ1-1; TRBD1 is a possible D gene (5 bases). CDR1 is DFQATT, CDR2 SNEGSKA, per germline (reference sequence). V lost 5 bases to trimming and J lost 5 bases, with 24 bases between them. This CDR3 has 16 residues. CDR3 nucleotide sequence: TGCAGTGCTGACCGAGCGAAAACAGGTACGGGGACTGAAGCTTTCTTT. Residues: CSADRAKTGTGTEAFF.

The count of this clonotype is one. The chain recombines TRBV28 with TRBJ1-6; 7 bases line up with TRBD1. V lost 5 bases, J lost 7 bases, and 8 bases stayed unmatched. This CDR3 contains 15 residues. Germline assignment: CDR1 MDHEN and CDR2 SYDVKM. CDR3 sequence (DNA): TGTGCCAGCAGTCCGAGACAGGGACAGAATTCACCCCTCCACTTT. Amino acids: CASSPRQGQNSPLHF.

The V call is TRBV28, the J call TRBJ1-4; possible D gene TRBD1, 6 bases. Germline V gene lookup returns CDR1 MDHEN and CDR2 SYDVKM. CDR3 length equals 17 residues. Trimming cost V 5 bases and J 0 bases, with 16 bases left between them. The DNA for the CDR3 is TGTGCCAGCAGTCCATTAAACAGGGACCCAACTAATGAAAAACTGTTTTTT. Amino acid sequence: CASSPLNRDPTNEKLFF.

This clonotype has just one count. The rearrangement links TRBV7-6 to TRBJ2-2, with D possibly being TRBD2 (5 bases). The germline V gene has CDR1 SGHVS and CDR2 FNYEAQ. Trimming removed 1 base from V and 0 bases from J, with 9 bases in between. The length of the CDR3 is 16 residues. CDR3 sequence: CASSLGATTNTGELFF. DNA for the CDR3: TGTGCCAGCAGCTTAGGGGCGACTACGAACACCGGGGAGCTGTTTTTT.

The chain recombines TRBV29-1 with TRBJ2-1, with 10 bases identical to TRBD1. CDR1 SQVTM and CDR2 ANQGSEA come from the germline V gene. The V gene end was trimmed by 8 bases and the J gene end by 7 bases; junction bases not matched to a gene: 8. The CDR3 contains 13 residues. The CDR3 loop reads CSSWTGGGNEQFF. CDR3 bases: TGCAGCTCCTGGACAGGGGGGGGAAATGAGCAGTTCTTC.